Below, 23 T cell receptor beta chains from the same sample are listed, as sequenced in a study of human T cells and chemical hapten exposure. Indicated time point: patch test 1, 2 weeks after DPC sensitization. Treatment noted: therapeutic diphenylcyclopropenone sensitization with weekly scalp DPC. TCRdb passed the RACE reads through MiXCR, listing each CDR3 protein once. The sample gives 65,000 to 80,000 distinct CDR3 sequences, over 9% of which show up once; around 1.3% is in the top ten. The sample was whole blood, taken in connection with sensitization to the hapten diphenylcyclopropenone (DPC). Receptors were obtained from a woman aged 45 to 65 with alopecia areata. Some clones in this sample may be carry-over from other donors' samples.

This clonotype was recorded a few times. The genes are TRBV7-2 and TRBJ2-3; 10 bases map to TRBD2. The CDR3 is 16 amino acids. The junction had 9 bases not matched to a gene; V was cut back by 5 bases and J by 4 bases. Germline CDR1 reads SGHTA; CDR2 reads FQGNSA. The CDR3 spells CASSSSSGSPPDTQYF. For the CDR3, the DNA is TGTGCCAGCAGCAGCTCTAGCGGGAGCCCCCCAGATACGCAGTATTTT.

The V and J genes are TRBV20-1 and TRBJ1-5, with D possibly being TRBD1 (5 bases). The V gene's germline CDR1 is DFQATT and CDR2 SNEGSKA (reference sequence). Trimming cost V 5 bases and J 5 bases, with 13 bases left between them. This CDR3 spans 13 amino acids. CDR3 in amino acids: CSARRDGDQPQHF. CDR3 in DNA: TGCAGTGCTCGTCGGGACGGCGATCAGCCCCAGCATTTT.

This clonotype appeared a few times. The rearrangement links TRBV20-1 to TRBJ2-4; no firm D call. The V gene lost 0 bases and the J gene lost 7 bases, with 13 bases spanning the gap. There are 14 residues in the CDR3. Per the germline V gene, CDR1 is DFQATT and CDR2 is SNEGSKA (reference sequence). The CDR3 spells CSARDLAFGNIQYF. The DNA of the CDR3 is TGCAGTGCTAGAGATTTAGCATTCGGTAACATTCAGTACTTC.

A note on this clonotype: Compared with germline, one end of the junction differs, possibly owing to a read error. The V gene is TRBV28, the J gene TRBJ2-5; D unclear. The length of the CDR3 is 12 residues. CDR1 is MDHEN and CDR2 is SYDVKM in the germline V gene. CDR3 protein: CAGSTLTGYQYF. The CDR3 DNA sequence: TGTGCCGGCAGTACCCTGACCGGCTACCAGTACTTC.

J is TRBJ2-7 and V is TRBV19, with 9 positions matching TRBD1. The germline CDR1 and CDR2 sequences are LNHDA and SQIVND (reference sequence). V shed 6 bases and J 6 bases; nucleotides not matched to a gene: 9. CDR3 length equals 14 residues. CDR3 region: CASSLTGGIIEQYF. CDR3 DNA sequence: TGTGCCAGTAGCCTAACAGGGGGCATAATCGAGCAGTACTTC.

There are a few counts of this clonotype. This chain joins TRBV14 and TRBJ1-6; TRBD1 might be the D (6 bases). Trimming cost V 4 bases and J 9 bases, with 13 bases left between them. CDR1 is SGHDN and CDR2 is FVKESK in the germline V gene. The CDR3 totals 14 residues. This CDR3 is CASSLTGPASPLHF. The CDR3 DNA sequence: TGTGCCAGCAGCCTCACAGGGCCGGCTTCACCCCTCCACTTT. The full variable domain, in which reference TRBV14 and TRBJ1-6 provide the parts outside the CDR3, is EAGVTQFPSHSVIEKGQTVTLRCDPISGHDNLYWYRRVMGKEIKFLLHFVKESKQDESGMPNNRFLAERTGGTYSTLKVQPAELEDSGVYFCASSLTGPASPLHFGNGTRLTVT.

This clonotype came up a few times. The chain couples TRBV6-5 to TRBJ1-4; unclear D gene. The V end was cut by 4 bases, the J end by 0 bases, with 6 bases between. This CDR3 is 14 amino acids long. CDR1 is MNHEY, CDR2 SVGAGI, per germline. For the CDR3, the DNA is TGTGCCAGCAGTTGGAGTGCAACTAATGAAAAACTGTTTTTT. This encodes CASSWSATNEKLFF.

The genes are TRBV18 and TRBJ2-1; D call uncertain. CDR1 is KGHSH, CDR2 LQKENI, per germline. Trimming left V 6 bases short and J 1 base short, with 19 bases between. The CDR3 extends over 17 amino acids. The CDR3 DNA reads TGTGCCAGCTCCCAAACTACCAGCAGGAGATCCTACAATGAGCAGTTCTTC. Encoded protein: CASSQTTSRRSYNEQFF.

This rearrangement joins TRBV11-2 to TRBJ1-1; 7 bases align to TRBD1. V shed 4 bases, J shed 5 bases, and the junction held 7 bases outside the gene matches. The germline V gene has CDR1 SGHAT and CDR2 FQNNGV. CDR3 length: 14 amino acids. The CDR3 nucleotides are TGTGCCAGCAGCTGGGGGGACAGTCGGACTGAAGCTTTCTTT. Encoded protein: CASSWGDSRTEAFF.

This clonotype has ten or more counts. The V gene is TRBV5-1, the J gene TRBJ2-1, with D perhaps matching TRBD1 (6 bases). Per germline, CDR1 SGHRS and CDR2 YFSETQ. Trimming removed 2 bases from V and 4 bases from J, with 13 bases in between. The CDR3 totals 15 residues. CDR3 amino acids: CASSFGRGAYNEQFF. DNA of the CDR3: TGCGCCAGCAGCTTCGGCAGGGGCGCGTACAATGAGCAGTTCTTC.

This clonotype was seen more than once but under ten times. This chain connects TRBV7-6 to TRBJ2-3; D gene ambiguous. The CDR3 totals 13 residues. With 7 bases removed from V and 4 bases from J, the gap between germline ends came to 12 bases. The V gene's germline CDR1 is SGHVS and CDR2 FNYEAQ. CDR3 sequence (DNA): TGTGCCAGCACCCCAGGCATATCAGATACGCAGTATTTT. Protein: CASTPGISDTQYF.

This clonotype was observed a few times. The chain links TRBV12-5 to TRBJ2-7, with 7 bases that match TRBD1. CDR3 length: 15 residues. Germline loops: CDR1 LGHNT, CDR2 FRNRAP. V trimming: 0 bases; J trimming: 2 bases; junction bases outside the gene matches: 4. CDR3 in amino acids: CASGLVQGQTYEQYF. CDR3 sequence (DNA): TGTGCTAGTGGTTTGGTACAGGGACAGACCTACGAGCAGTACTTC. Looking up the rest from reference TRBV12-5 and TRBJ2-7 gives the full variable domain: DARVTQTPRHKVTEMGQEVTMRCQPILGHNTVFWYRQTMMQGLELLAYFRNRAPLDDSGMPKDRFSAEMPDATLATLKIQPSEPRDSAVYFCASGLVQGQTYEQYFGPGTRLTVT.

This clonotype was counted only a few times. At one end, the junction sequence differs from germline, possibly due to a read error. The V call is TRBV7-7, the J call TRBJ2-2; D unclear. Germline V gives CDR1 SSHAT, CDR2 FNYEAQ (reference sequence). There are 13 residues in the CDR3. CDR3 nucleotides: TGTGCTAGCAGCCCCGAGGTGCCCGGGGAGCTGTTTTTT. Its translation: CASSPEVPGELFF.

The CDR3 protein is CASRRGAGGPYEQYF. CDR3 coding DNA: TGTGCCAGCAGACGGGGGGCGGGAGGACCCTACGAGCAGTACTTC. The rearrangement uses TRBV27 and TRBJ2-7, with 8 positions matching TRBD2. The ends lost 6 bases at V and 2 bases at J; junction bases unmatched: 9. This CDR3 contains 15 residues. The germline gives CDR1 MNHEY, CDR2 SMNVEV (reference sequence).

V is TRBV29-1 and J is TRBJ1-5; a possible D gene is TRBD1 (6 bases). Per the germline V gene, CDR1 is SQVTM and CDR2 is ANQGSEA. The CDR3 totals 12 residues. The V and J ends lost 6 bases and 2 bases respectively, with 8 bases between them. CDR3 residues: CSVGQRNQPQHF. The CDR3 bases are TGCAGCGTGGGACAACGCAATCAGCCCCAGCATTTT.

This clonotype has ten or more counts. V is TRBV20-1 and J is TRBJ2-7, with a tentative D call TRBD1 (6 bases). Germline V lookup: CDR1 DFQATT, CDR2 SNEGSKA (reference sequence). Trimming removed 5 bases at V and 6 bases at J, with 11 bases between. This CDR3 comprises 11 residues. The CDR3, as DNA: TGCAGTGCTCGTACAGGGCCCGAGCAGTACTTC. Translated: CSARTGPEQYF.

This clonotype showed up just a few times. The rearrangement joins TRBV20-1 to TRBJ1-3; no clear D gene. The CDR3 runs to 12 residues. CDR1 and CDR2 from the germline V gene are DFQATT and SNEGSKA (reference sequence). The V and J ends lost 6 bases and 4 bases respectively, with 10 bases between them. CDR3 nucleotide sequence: TGCAGTGCAAAAGACGGAGGAAACACCATATATTTT. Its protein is CSAKDGGNTIYF.

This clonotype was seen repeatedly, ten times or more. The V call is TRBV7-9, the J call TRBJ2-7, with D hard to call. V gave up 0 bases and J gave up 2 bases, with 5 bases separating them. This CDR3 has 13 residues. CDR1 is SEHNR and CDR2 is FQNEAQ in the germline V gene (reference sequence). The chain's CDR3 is CASSLAPAYEQYF. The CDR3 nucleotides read TGTGCCAGCAGCTTAGCGCCCGCCTACGAGCAGTACTTC. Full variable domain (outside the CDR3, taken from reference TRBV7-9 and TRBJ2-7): DTGVSQNPRHKITKRGQNVTFRCDPISEHNRLYWYRQTLGQGPEFLTYFQNEAQLEKSRLLSDRFSAERPKGSFSTLEIQRTEQGDSAMYLCASSLAPAYEQYFGPGTRLTVT.

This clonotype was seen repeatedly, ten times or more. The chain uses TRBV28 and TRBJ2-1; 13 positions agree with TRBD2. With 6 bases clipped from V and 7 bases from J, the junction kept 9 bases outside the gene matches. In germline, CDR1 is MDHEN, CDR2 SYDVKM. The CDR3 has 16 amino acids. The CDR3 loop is CASSLGKGLAGNEQFF. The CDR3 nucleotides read TGTGCCAGCAGCCTGGGGAAGGGACTAGCGGGAAATGAGCAGTTCTTC.

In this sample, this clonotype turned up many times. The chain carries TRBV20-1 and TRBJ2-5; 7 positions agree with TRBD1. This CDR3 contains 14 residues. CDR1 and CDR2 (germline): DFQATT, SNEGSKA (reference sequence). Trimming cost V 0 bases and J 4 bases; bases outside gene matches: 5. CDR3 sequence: CSARDTGTAETQYF. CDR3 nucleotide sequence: TGCAGTGCTAGAGATACGGGGACAGCAGAGACCCAGTACTTC.

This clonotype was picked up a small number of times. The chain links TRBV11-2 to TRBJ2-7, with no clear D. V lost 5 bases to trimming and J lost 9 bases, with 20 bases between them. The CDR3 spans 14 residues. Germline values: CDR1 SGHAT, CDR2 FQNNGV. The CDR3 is CASSQGDRYSGQYF. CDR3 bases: TGTGCCAGCAGCCAAGGCGATAGGTATTCGGGGCAGTACTTC.

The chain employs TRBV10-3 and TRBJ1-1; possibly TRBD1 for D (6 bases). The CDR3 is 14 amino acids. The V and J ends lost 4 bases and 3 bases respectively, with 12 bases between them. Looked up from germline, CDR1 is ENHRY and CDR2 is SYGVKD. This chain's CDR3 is CAISVQGRDTEAFF. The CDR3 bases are TGTGCCATCAGTGTTCAGGGGCGGGACACTGAAGCTTTCTTT.

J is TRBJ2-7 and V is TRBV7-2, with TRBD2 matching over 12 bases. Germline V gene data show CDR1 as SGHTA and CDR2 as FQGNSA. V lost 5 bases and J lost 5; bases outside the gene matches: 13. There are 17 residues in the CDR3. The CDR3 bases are TGTGCCAGCAGCGTGCGTCCAGGACTAGCGGGAATCAACGAGCAGTACTTC. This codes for CASSVRPGLAGINEQYF. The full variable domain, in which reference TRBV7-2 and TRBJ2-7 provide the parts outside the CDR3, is GAGVSQSPSNKVTEKGKDVELRCDPISGHTALYWYRQSLGQGLEFLIYFQGNSAPDKSGLPSDRFSAERTGGSVSTLTIQRTQQEDSAVYLCASSVRPGLAGINEQYFGPGTRLTVT.